This passage covers 23 T cell receptor beta chains from one sample sequenced in a study of T cells after yellow fever vaccination (dated by TCRdb to about 2019). In light of the paper, this sample's treatment or condition label describes: live attenuated yellow fever vaccine strain. Libraries were constructed by 5' RACE. Sequenced on an Illumina HiSeq 2500. TCRdb reanalyzed the raw reads on its own, using fastp at Q25 for trimming and MiXCR for clone calling, and kept in-frame beta chains. Every entry covers one CDR3 protein and lists the most common genes and DNA from its rows. For this sample there are hundreds of thousands of distinct CDR3 sequences; roughly an eighth appear just once. Clones ranked in the top ten supply about 15% of the sample. The source was PBMCs, collected on the day of the yellow fever booster vaccination. The receptors derive from a man aged 25-45 years who received the YFV17D yellow fever vaccine.

This clonotype was seen at least ten times. The J gene is TRBJ2-3, the V gene TRBV7-3; D may match TRBD1 or TRBD2 (6 bases each). The CDR3 consists of 14 residues. The germline V gene has CDR1 SGHTA and CDR2 FQGTGA. Trimming cost V 0 bases and J 6 bases, with 10 bases left between them. CDR3 in DNA: TGTGCCAGCAGCTTAACAGGGGGGCCCGATACGCAGTATTTT. Translated, it gives CASSLTGGPDTQYF.

J is TRBJ2-3 and V is TRBV15; a possible D gene is TRBD1 (5 bases). CDR3 length equals 14 residues. The ends were cut back, 0 bases at V and 4 bases at J, with 8 bases in the middle. Germline CDR1 and CDR2: LNHNV and YYDKDF (reference sequence). CDR3 nucleotides: TGTGCCACCAGCAGAGATCAGGGCCCAGATACGCAGTATTTT. Translation gives CATSRDQGPDTQYF.

This clonotype was counted many times. This sequence joins TRBV20-1 and TRBJ1-1; a possible D gene is TRBD1 (6 bases). V was trimmed by 1 base and J by 6 bases, leaving 12 bases between them. The germline CDR1 and CDR2 sequences are DFQATT and SNEGSKA (reference sequence). The CDR3 contains 13 residues. The CDR3 region is CSARVHREAEAFF. DNA for the CDR3: TGCAGTGCTAGAGTTCACAGGGAGGCTGAAGCTTTCTTT.

The CDR3 nucleotides are TGTGCCAGCAGCATCCGGGACAGAGAGACCCAGTACTTC. This translates into CASSIRDRETQYF. The rearrangement joins TRBV9 to TRBJ2-5; 7 bases align to TRBD1. V gave up 4 bases and J gave up 4 bases; unmatched junction bases: 4. The length of the CDR3 is 13 residues. CDR1 is SGDLS, CDR2 YYNGEE, per germline.

This rearrangement joins TRBV10-3 to TRBJ2-1; 10 bases align to TRBD2. V dropped 0 bases and J dropped 7; count of bases not matched to a gene: 6. From germline, CDR1 is ENHRY and CDR2 SYGVKD. CDR3 size: 16 residues. The CDR3 bases are TGTGCCATCAGTGAGTCGAGTAGCGGGAGGAGGAATGAGCAGTTCTTC. It specifies CAISESSSGRRNEQFF.

This clonotype turned up a few times. This chain uses TRBV4-3 with TRBJ1-1; weak D call: TRBD1 (5 bases). This CDR3 has 15 residues. The ends were cut back, 2 bases at V and 1 base at J, with 11 bases in the middle. Germline V gene sequence: CDR1 LGHNA, CDR2 YSLEER. The CDR3 loop is CASSQPGPGNTEAFF. As DNA, the CDR3 is TGCGCCAGCAGCCAACCGGGGCCCGGGAACACTGAAGCTTTCTTT.

This clonotype appeared a few times. A read error may account for a junction end that differs from germline. The chain combines TRBV15 with TRBJ1-5; TRBD1 is a possible D gene (5 bases). CDR3 length: 13 amino acids. Germline CDR1 and CDR2: LNHNV and YYDKDF (reference sequence). The CDR3: CATRLGTNQPQHF. Here the CDR3 DNA reads TGTGCTACCAGGCTGGGGACCAATCAGCCCCAGCATTTT.

On this clonotype itself: The junction and the germline gene differ at one end; a read error may be behind it. The CDR3 coding sequence is TGCAGTGATAGACCCCGGGACAGAAGCACAGATACGCAGTATTTT. It codes for CSDRPRDRSTDTQYF. The rearrangement links TRBV20-1 to TRBJ2-3, with TRBD1 matching over 7 bases. Germline values: CDR1 DFQATT, CDR2 SNEGSKA (reference sequence). The length of the CDR3 is 15 residues.

This chain uses TRBV11-2 with TRBJ2-2, with 10 positions matching TRBD2. Germline V lookup: CDR1 SGHAT, CDR2 FQNNGV. The trim removed 5 bases at V and 6 bases at J, leaving 9 bases unmatched. This CDR3 has 16 residues. The CDR3 region has the DNA TGTGCCAGCAGCACCTCTAGCGGGAGAGGTTCCGGGGAGCTGTTTTTT. Protein product: CASSTSSGRGSGELFF.

The gene calls are TRBV29-1 and TRBJ1-1, with D tentatively TRBD1 (6 bases). CDR1 SQVTM and CDR2 ANQGSEA come from the germline V gene. Trimming removed 4 bases at V and 5 bases at J, with 14 bases between. The CDR3 consists of 13 residues. The DNA for the CDR3 is TGCAGCGTTGGAGCGGGGGCGTCGACTGAAGCTTTCTTT. This gives the protein CSVGAGASTEAFF. The full variable domain, completed using reference TRBV29-1 and TRBJ1-1, is SAVISQKPSRDICQRGTSLTIQCQVDSQVTMMFWYRQQPGQSLTLIATANQGSEATYESGFVIDKFPISRPNLTFSTLTVSNMSPEDSSIYLCSVGAGASTEAFFGQGTRLTVV.

The CDR3 sequence is CASSLGQGANEQFF. CDR3 DNA sequence: TGCGCCAGCAGCTTGGGACAGGGGGCTAATGAGCAGTTCTTC. The chain uses TRBV5-1 and TRBJ2-1; 10 nucleotides align to TRBD1. The CDR3 loop spans 14 amino acids. V lost 0 bases, J lost 7 bases, and 1 base stayed unmatched. The V gene's germline CDR1 is SGHRS and CDR2 YFSETQ.

The chain links TRBV6-5 to TRBJ2-2; D gene unclear. Trimming took 5 bases from V and 10 from J, leaving 23 bases between them. The CDR3 runs 16 residues. CDR1 and CDR2 from the germline V gene are MNHEY and SVGAGI. The CDR3 sequence is CASSHRATLQVEELFF. CDR3 sequence (DNA): TGTGCCAGCAGTCACCGGGCCACTCTACAAGTCGAGGAGCTGTTTTTT.

The rearrangement links TRBV14 to TRBJ1-1, with 7 positions matching TRBD1. Germline trimming cut 3 bases from V and 2 bases from J; bases unmatched to any gene: 6. The CDR3 has 15 amino acids. Germline V CDR1 and CDR2: SGHDN, FVKESK. This CDR3 reads CASSQQTGLNTEAFF. The CDR3 DNA follows: TGTGCCAGCAGCCAGCAGACAGGGCTCAACACTGAAGCTTTCTTT.

The V and J genes are TRBV5-6 and TRBJ2-7; the D is unclear. V lost 0 bases and J lost 2, with 9 bases in between. Germline CDR1 reads SGHDT; CDR2 reads YYEEEE. This CDR3 has 14 amino acids. In DNA form, the CDR3 reads TGTGCCAGCAGCTTGGTTCACAGCCCCTACGAGCAGTACTTC. Encoded protein: CASSLVHSPYEQYF.

The V gene is TRBV7-2, the J gene TRBJ1-4; D ambiguous. The germline V gene has CDR1 SGHTA and CDR2 FQGNSA. The CDR3 is 15 amino acids. The ends were cut back, 2 bases at V and 0 bases at J, with 7 bases in the middle. In DNA, the CDR3 is TGTGCCAGCAGCTTAACCTGGGCAACTAATGAAAAACTGTTTTTT. Protein: CASSLTWATNEKLFF.

V usage is TRBV5-1 and J usage is TRBJ2-5, with TRBD1 identical over 8 bases. The germline V gene encodes CDR1 SGHRS and CDR2 YFSETQ. There are 14 residues in the CDR3. Losses at the gene ends were 4 bases for V and 3 bases for J; bases not matched to a gene: 5. CDR3 sequence (DNA): TGCGCCAGCAGCGCGGGACAGGCAAAAGAGACCCAGTACTTC. This gives the protein CASSAGQAKETQYF.

The rearrangement uses TRBV24-1 and TRBJ1-5; D gene ambiguous. V lost 12 bases and J 4 bases, leaving 6 bases between the germline ends. The length of the CDR3 is 10 residues. Germline loops: CDR1 KGHDR, CDR2 SFDVKD. CDR3 DNA: TGTGCCGCCGGGAATCAGCCCCAGCATTTT. Protein product: CAAGNQPQHF.

The rearrangement links TRBV19 to TRBJ2-1; the match to TRBD2 covers 8 bases. The CDR3 spans 16 residues. Germline lookup yields CDR1 LNHDA and CDR2 SQIVND (reference sequence). The V and J ends lost 1 base and 4 bases, in that order; junction bases with no gene match: 6. The DNA for the CDR3 is TGTGCCAGTAGTATAGTAGGCGGGAGGTTGTACAATGAGCAGTTCTTC. It specifies CASSIVGGRLYNEQFF.

This clonotype occurred a few times. The chain employs TRBV6-5 and TRBJ1-2; 11 nucleotides line up with TRBD1. The germline V gene has CDR1 MNHEY and CDR2 SVGAGI. The CDR3 spans 16 residues. After removal of 4 bases from V and 5 bases from J, the junction contained 9 bases not matched to a gene. The CDR3 sequence: CASSLSRGQGVYGYTF. The DNA of the CDR3 is TGTGCCAGCAGTTTGTCCCGGGGACAGGGGGTTTATGGCTACACCTTC.

This clonotype has ten or more counts. The rearrangement joins TRBV10-3 to TRBJ2-2; 8 positions match TRBD1. Germline CDR1 ENHRY, CDR2 SYGVKD. Trimming at V came to 0 bases and at J to 6 bases, leaving 6 bases not matched to a gene. This CDR3 contains 16 residues. The CDR3 spells CAISESRQGASGELFF. The CDR3 coding sequence is TGTGCCATCAGTGAGTCGAGGCAGGGGGCCTCCGGGGAGCTGTTTTTT.

V and J are TRBV23-1 and TRBJ2-3; TRBD1 matches at 10 bases. TRBV23-1 is noted as an ORF with a role that remains uncertain. The CDR3 loop spans 18 amino acids. V was pared by 3 bases and J by 4 bases, with 13 bases of the junction left unmatched. The CDR3 loop reads CASSHPGWGQGRSDTQYF. In nucleotides, the CDR3 is TGCGCCAGCAGTCATCCCGGCTGGGGACAGGGGAGGTCAGATACGCAGTATTTT.

This chain links TRBV20-1 with TRBJ2-3, with 7 bases aligning to TRBD2. This CDR3 spans 15 amino acids. J lost 2 bases, V lost 0 bases, and 5 bases had no gene match. CDR1 is DFQATT and CDR2 is SNEGSKA in the germline V gene (reference sequence). CDR3 sequence: CSARDREGLTDTQYF. The CDR3 DNA is TGCAGTGCTAGAGATAGGGAGGGGCTCACAGATACGCAGTATTTT.

This clonotype occurred a few times. The chain combines TRBV20-1 with TRBJ1-1; D is uncertain. The ends were cut back, 4 bases at V and 3 bases at J, with 9 bases in the middle. The CDR3 covers 12 residues. CDR1 and CDR2 from the germline V gene are DFQATT and SNEGSKA (reference sequence). This CDR3 reads CSATRPDTEAFF. The DNA of the CDR3 is TGCAGTGCTACCCGACCCGACACTGAAGCTTTCTTT.